The rows below give T cell receptor beta chains drawn from one sample of a study of T cell responses to AZD1222 COVID-19 vaccine. TCRdb keeps only in-frame clones here, not all; method: immunoSEQ multiplex PCR. Among about 200,000 clones, about 95% were seen once, and the ten largest hold around 1.8%. The input for sequencing was peripheral blood, taken 28 days after the second dose of the MenACWY control vaccine. The receptor set was obtained from an adult who received the MenACWY meningococcal vaccine as a control. CDR3s include the opening cysteine and the closing phenylalanine or tryptophan. The D gene is left open where the match is weak. Only part of the rows carry a size: once, few, many, or a class if the clone is expanded.

CASSPQGQGQETQYF | TGTGCCAGTAGTCCTCAAGGACAGGGCCAAGAGACCCAGTACTTC | TRBJ2-5 | TRBV19 | TRBD1 | once
CASSPGHEQYF | TGTGCCAGCAGCCCCGGTCACGAGCAGTACTTC | TRBJ2-7 | TRBV6-2/TRBV6-3 | - | -
CASSLDDRSAGELFF | TGCGCCAGCAGCTTGGACGACAGGTCGGCCGGGGAGCTGTTTTTT | TRBJ2-2 | TRBV5-1 | - | -
CASSKRAFPDTSFQPQHF | TGTGCCAGCAGCAAAAGGGCATTTCCAGACACGAGTTTTCAGCCCCAGCATTTT | TRBJ1-5 | TRBV21-1 | - | -
CASSYGTGGTEAFF | TGTGCCAGCAGTTACGGGACAGGGGGCACTGAAGCTTTCTTT | TRBJ1-1 | TRBV6-5 | TRBD1 | -
CAWSGLKAGEGQPQHF | TGTGCCTGGAGTGGTTTAAAGGCAGGGGAGGGTCAGCCCCAGCATTTT | TRBJ1-5 | TRBV30 | - | -
CASSQGVSYNSPLHF | TGCGCCAGCAGCCAAGGGGTTTCCTATAATTCACCCCTCCACTTT | TRBJ1-6 | TRBV4-1 | - | -
CASSAGRGTSYGYTF | TGTGCCAGCAGCGCCGGTAGGGGAACATCGTATGGCTACACCTTC | TRBJ1-2 | TRBV11-1 | - | -
CASSLTPDGNYGYTF | TGTGCCAGCAGCTTAACCCCCGACGGTAACTATGGCTACACCTTC | TRBJ1-2 | TRBV7-8 | - | once
CAISGPSGETYEQYF | TGTGCCATCAGTGGACCTAGCGGGGAAACCTACGAGCAGTACTTC | TRBJ2-7 | TRBV10-3 | TRBD2 | -
CSVDLDSLNYGYTF | TGCAGCGTAGACTTGGACAGCCTTAACTATGGCTACACCTTC | TRBJ1-2 | TRBV29-1 | - | -
CASSFTSGGAPDTQYF | TGTGCCAGCAGTTTTACTAGCGGGGGGGCCCCAGATACGCAGTATTTT | TRBJ2-3 | TRBV7-2 | TRBD2 | once
CASSEVIAGLDEQFF | TGTGCCAGCAGTGAAGTGATAGCGGGGTTAGATGAGCAGTTCTTC | TRBJ2-1 | TRBV6-1 | TRBD2 | -
CASSIAGGDTDTQYF | TGTGCCAGCAGCATCGCCGGGGGGGACACAGATACGCAGTATTTT | TRBJ2-3 | TRBV7-2 | TRBD2 | once
CASSYSSGQAYEQYF | TGTGCCAGCAGTTACTCGTCGGGACAGGCCTACGAGCAGTACTTC | TRBJ2-7 | TRBV6-5 | TRBD1 | few
CALGGWGIHLAKNIQYF | TGTGCCTTAGGAGGTTGGGGGATCCATCTAGCCAAAAACATTCAGTACTTC | TRBJ2-4 | TRBV30 | - | -
CASRETSGSDEQYF | TGTGCCAGCAGAGAGACTAGCGGGAGCGACGAGCAGTACTTC | TRBJ2-7 | TRBV2 | TRBD2 | -
CASRRVGYNSPLHF | TGTGCCAGTAGGAGGGTCGGATATAATTCACCCCTCCACTTT | TRBJ1-6 | TRBV19 | - | -
CASSPGPGGDSPLHF | TGTGCCAGCAGTCCGGGACCGGGGGGGGATTCACCCCTCCACTTT | TRBJ1-6 | TRBV28 | - | -
CASSPKGGTGGADTQYF | TGTGCCAGCAGTCCAAAGGGCGGGACAGGGGGCGCAGATACGCAGTATTTT | TRBJ2-3 | TRBV27 | TRBD1 | -
CASSSARAWYF | TGTGCCAGCAGCTCGGCCAGGGCTTGGTACTTC | TRBJ2-7 | TRBV7-2 | - | -
CASSYPGRDQPQHF | TGTGCCAGCAGTTACCCAGGGAGGGATCAGCCCCAGCATTTT | TRBJ1-5 | TRBV6-2/TRBV6-3 | - | -
CASSQDHGPGEQYF | TGTGCCAGCAGCCAAGATCACGGCCCGGGCGAGCAGTACTTC | TRBJ2-7 | TRBV3-1/TRBV3-2 | - | once
CASSLRGRDNQPQHF | TGTGCCAGCAGTTTAAGGGGCAGGGACAATCAGCCCCAGCATTTT | TRBJ1-5 | TRBV28 | - | -
CASSPSSSGNTEAFF | TGTGCCAGCAGCCCTAGTTCGTCCGGGAACACTGAAGCTTTCTTT | TRBJ1-1 | TRBV9 | - | -
CASSLEGTGLGTQYF | TGTGCCAGCAGCTTAGAGGGGACTGGGCTCGGTACGCAGTATTTT | TRBJ2-3 | TRBV7-3 | - | -
CASRGTSRETQYF | TGTGCCAGCAGAGGGACTAGCCGAGAGACCCAGTACTTC | TRBJ2-5 | TRBV28 | TRBD2 | -
CASSYSGNPYEQYF | TGTGCCAGCAGTTACTCAGGAAATCCCTACGAGCAGTACTTC | TRBJ2-7 | TRBV6-5 | - | -